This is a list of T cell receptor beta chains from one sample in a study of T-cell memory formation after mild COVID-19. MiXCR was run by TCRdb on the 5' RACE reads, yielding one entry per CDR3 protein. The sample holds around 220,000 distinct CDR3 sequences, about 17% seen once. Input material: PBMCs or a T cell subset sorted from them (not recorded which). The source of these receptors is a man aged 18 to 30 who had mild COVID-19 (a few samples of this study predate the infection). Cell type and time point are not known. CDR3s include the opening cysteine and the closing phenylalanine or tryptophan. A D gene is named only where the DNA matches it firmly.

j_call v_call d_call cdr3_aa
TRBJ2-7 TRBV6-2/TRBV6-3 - CASSYRYTGRDEQYF
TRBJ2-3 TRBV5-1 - CASSRLHGTDTQYF
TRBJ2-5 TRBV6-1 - CASSEMGTPEETQYF
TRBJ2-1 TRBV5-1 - CASSLLAGDMGANEQFF
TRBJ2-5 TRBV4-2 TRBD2 CASSQDWAGGLSKTQYF
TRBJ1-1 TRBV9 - CASSVAWGNTEAFF
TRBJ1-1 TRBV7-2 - CASSLVSEAGAEAFF
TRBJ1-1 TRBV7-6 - CASSLAGPSGTEAFF
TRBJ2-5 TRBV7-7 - CASGYQETQYF
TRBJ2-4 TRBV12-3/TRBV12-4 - CASSLPGARNIQYF
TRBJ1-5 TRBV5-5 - CASSLELGTQPQHF
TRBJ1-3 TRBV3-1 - CASSQEAVSGNTIYF
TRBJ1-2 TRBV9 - CASSVGQGGYTF
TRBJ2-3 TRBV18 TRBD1 CASSNRGPSTDTQYF
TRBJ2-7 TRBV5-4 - CASSHPREGQYF
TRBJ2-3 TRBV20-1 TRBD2 CSAPTSRTDTQYF
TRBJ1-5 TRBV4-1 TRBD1 CASSHDPGQVRNQPQHF
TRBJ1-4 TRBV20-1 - CSARTAGNEKLFF
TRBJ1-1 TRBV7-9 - CASSSRVVTEAFF
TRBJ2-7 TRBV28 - CASSPSDAEGSEQYF
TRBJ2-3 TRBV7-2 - CASSFRSGSSSTDTQYF
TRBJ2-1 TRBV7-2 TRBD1 CASTRTGLVNEQFF
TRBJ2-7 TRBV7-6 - CASSSTPRGGSEQYF
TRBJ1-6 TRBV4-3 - CASSQDGRPYNSPLHF
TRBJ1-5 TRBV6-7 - CASSYSTEDNQPQHF
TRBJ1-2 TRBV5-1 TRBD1 CASNSGQPVDGYTF
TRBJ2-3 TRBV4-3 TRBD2 CASSRISGGRSDTQYF